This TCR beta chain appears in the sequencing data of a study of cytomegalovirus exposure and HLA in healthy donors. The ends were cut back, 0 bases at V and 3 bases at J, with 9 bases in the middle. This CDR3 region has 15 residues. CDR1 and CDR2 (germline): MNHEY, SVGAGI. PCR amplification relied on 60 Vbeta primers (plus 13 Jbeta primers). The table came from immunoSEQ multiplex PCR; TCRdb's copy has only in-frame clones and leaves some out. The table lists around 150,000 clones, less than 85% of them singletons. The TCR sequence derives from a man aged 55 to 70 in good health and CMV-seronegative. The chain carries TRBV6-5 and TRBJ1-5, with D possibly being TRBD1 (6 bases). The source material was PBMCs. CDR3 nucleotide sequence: TGTGCCAGCAGTTACTCAGGGGGGGACAATCAGCCCCAGCATTTT. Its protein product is CASSYSGGDNQPQHF.